The 24 T cell receptor beta chains below were found in one sample sequenced in a study of identical twins. MiXCR was run by TCRdb on the 5' RACE reads, yielding one entry per CDR3 protein. Seen here are some 1,700,000 distinct CDR3 sequences, around 33% observed once, and the top ten hold about 0.25%. The sequencing sample was made of cord blood. The source of these receptors is a newborn girl in good health.

The V and J genes are TRBV6-6 and TRBJ2-3; possible D gene TRBD1, 6 bases. CDR1 is MNHNY, CDR2 SVGAGI, per germline (reference sequence). V dropped 5 bases and J dropped 5 bases, with 14 bases sitting between them. The CDR3 is made up of 14 amino acids. CDR3 loop: CASSPPGRGDTQYF. CDR3 nucleotide sequence: TGTGCCAGCAGTCCTCCGGGCAGGGGAGATACGCAGTATTTT.

The rearrangement links TRBV28 to TRBJ1-4; a weak D match, TRBD1 (6 bases). Germline lookup yields CDR1 MDHEN and CDR2 SYDVKM. The CDR3 contains 16 residues. Trimming pared 5 bases from V and 7 bases from J, leaving 20 bases between. The CDR3 is CASSLYPTGLGEKLFF. The CDR3 bases are TGTGCCAGCAGTCTCTACCCTACAGGGCTTGGTGAAAAACTGTTTTTT. Variable domain in full (rest from reference TRBV28 and TRBJ1-4): DVKVTQSSRYLVKRTGEKVFLECVQDMDHENMFWYRQDPGLGLRLIYFSYDVKMKEKGDIPEGYSVSREKKERFSLILESASTNQTSMYLCASSLYPTGLGEKLFFGSGTQLSVL.

This clonotype was recorded only once. The V and J genes are TRBV27 and TRBJ2-5, with 9 bases identical to TRBD1. This CDR3 region has 15 residues. J lost 11 bases, V lost 5 bases, and 15 bases had no gene match. Germline lookup yields CDR1 MNHEY and CDR2 SMNVEV (reference sequence). The CDR3 loop is CASSPILQGANEQYF. CDR3 bases: TGTGCCAGCAGTCCGATACTACAGGGGGCGAATGAGCAGTACTTC.

This clonotype was found a few times. The J gene is TRBJ1-5, the V gene TRBV20-1, with 8 bases matching TRBD1. CDR3 length equals 14 residues. CDR1 is DFQATT, CDR2 SNEGSKA, per germline (reference sequence). With V trimmed by 6 bases and J by 1 base, 5 bases remained unmatched. CDR3 amino acids: CSARDRRSNQPQHF. DNA of the CDR3: TGCAGTGCCCGGGACAGGAGGAGCAATCAGCCCCAGCATTTT.

The rearrangement joins TRBV2 to TRBJ2-4; D may be TRBD1 (8 bases). This CDR3 is built from 18 residues. Per germline, CDR1 SNHLY and CDR2 FYNNEI. Deletions cut 8 bases from V and 13 bases from J, with 36 bases between. The CDR3 spells CASDRGQLSGGLTGEQYF. The CDR3 DNA reads as TGTGCCAGCGACAGGGGCCAACTATCGGGAGGTCTCACCGGGGAGCAGTACTTC.

This clonotype was seen only a few times. This rearrangement joins TRBV12-3 or TRBV12-4 to TRBJ2-7; perhaps D is TRBD1 or TRBD2 (6 bases each). The CDR3 runs to 16 residues. Deletions cut 4 bases from V and 3 bases from J, with 19 bases between. The DNA for the CDR3 is TGTGCCAGCAGTTCTACAGGGACTCTCTCTCTCTACGAGCAGTACTTC. This codes for CASSSTGTLSLYEQYF.

This clonotype has a handful of counts. The V gene is TRBV28, the J gene TRBJ1-1; D is perhaps TRBD1 (5 bases). The germline CDR1 and CDR2 sequences are MDHEN and SYDVKM. There are 15 residues in the CDR3. V was shortened by 6 bases and J by 4 bases, with 18 bases between the two germline ends. CDR3 nucleotide sequence: TGTGCCAGCAGATTGGGCCTTCGGGGGGGCACTGAAGCTTTCTTT. This sequence encodes CASRLGLRGGTEAFF.

About this clonotype itself: At one boundary the junction diverges from the germline segment, which might be a read error. This rearrangement joins TRBV20-1 to TRBJ2-4, with a possible D match to TRBD2 (5 bases). The V gene's germline CDR1 is DFQATT and CDR2 SNEGSKA (reference sequence). This CDR3 has 16 residues. In nucleotides, the CDR3 is TGCAGTGCTAGAGATGTGGCCGCTCTAGCCAAATACATTCAGTACTTC. This encodes CSARDVAALAKYIQYF.

The J gene is TRBJ1-2, the V gene TRBV12-3 or TRBV12-4; possible D gene TRBD1, 5 bases. The CDR3 runs 15 residues. Deletions cut 4 bases from V and 4 bases from J, with 16 bases between. In nucleotides, the CDR3 is TGTGCCAGCAGTTGGTACTCTGACAGTCGCTATGGCTACACCTTC. It is translated as CASSWYSDSRYGYTF.

This clonotype was observed a few times. The rearrangement joins TRBV28 to TRBJ2-2; D perhaps matches TRBD2 (6 bases). The CDR3 has 14 amino acids. CDR1 and CDR2 (germline): MDHEN, SYDVKM. V gave up 3 bases and J gave up 4 bases, with 9 bases separating them. The CDR3, as DNA: TGTGCCAGCAGTTTGAGGGGACTCACCGGGGAGCTGTTTTTT. Protein product: CASSLRGLTGELFF.

The chain is built from TRBV11-2 and TRBJ1-2; D gene uncertain. The CDR3 extends over 13 amino acids. Germline V lookup: CDR1 SGHAT, CDR2 FQNNGV. Trimming took off 1 base at V and 4 bases at J, with 7 bases between the two ends. The CDR3 loop is CASSLAPTYGYTF. CDR3 bases: TGTGCCAGCAGCTTAGCGCCGACCTATGGCTACACCTTC.

This clonotype was seen once. The V gene is TRBV5-1, the J gene TRBJ2-5; D perhaps matches TRBD2 (5 bases). There are 13 residues in the CDR3. V shed 3 bases and J shed 11 bases, with 17 bases lying between them. CDR1 and CDR2 from the germline V gene are SGHRS and YFSETQ. Here the CDR3 DNA reads TGCGCCAGCAGCTCCTCAGATTTGAGGGAGCAGTACTTC. Protein: CASSSSDLREQYF.

This clonotype showed up many times. The CDR3 loop reads CASSPGGSSYNEQFF. The CDR3 region has the DNA TGTGCCAGCAGCCCTGGGGGGAGCTCCTACAATGAGCAGTTCTTC. The V and J genes are TRBV4-2 and TRBJ2-1; D perhaps matches TRBD2 (6 bases). With 4 bases removed from V and 0 bases from J, the gap between germline ends came to 10 bases. Germline CDR1 reads LGHNA; CDR2 reads YNFKEQ. There are 15 residues in the CDR3.

Regarding this clonotype: At one of its ends the junction is not consistent with the germline gene, which may arise from a read error. DNA for the CDR3: TGTGCCCGCAGTGAATTCAAGCGGGAGATCTGGGCCACAGATACGCAGTATTTT. Protein sequence: CARSEFKREIWATDTQYF. The V gene is TRBV2, the J gene TRBJ2-3, with 8 positions matching TRBD2. This CDR3 spans 18 amino acids. The germline V gene encodes CDR1 SNHLY and CDR2 FYNNEI. Looking up the rest from reference TRBV2 and TRBJ2-3 gives the full variable domain: EPEVTQTPSHQVTQMGQEVILRCVPISNHLYFYWYRQILGQKVEFLVSFYNNEISEKSEIFDDQFSVERPDGSNFTLKIRSTKLEDSAMYFCARSEFKREIWATDTQYFGPGTRLTVL.

DNA of the CDR3: TGTGCCAGCACTTTAGCGGGGGCAGTCCCAAACTATGGCTACACCTTC. Its translation is CASTLAGAVPNYGYTF. V usage is TRBV7-9 and J usage is TRBJ1-2; D is possibly TRBD1 (6 bases). This CDR3 is 16 amino acids long. Trimming stripped 7 bases from V and 2 bases from J, with 20 bases between. Germline CDR1 SEHNR, CDR2 FQNEAQ (reference sequence).

V and J are TRBV20-1 and TRBJ2-3; 7 nucleotides align to TRBD2. The J segment lost 4 bases and the V segment lost 0 bases, leaving 7 bases of the junction unmatched. Germline V lookup: CDR1 DFQATT, CDR2 SNEGSKA (reference sequence). CDR3 length equals 15 residues. The CDR3 DNA follows: TGCAGTGCTAGAGATAACCAGCGGGGTCCAGATACGCAGTATTTT. Translation: CSARDNQRGPDTQYF.

This clonotype showed up many times. This chain links TRBV10-3 with TRBJ2-1, with TRBD1 matching 9 bases. Unmatched junction bases numbered 6, after V lost 6 bases and J lost 6 bases. Germline V gene sequence: CDR1 ENHRY, CDR2 SYGVKD. The CDR3 consists of 14 residues. The CDR3 coding sequence is TGTGCCATCAGCTCCGGGACAGGGTTCAATGAGCAGTTCTTC. This gives the protein CAISSGTGFNEQFF.

This clonotype was counted only a few times. The chain couples TRBV6-6 to TRBJ2-7, with 8 bases matching TRBD2. The germline CDR1 and CDR2 sequences are MNHNY and SVGAGI (reference sequence). CDR3 length: 15 residues. The V gene end was trimmed by 5 bases and the J gene end by 4 bases; junction bases not matched to a gene: 10. In DNA, the CDR3 is TGTGCCAGCAGTAGGGGAGCGGGGGCCGAATACGAGCAGTACTTC. The encoded protein is CASSRGAGAEYEQYF.

The genes are TRBV27 and TRBJ2-2; D possibly matches TRBD1 or TRBD2 (5 bases each). Germline V CDR1 and CDR2: MNHEY, SMNVEV (reference sequence). This CDR3 has 12 residues. Trimming cost V 11 bases and J 4 bases, with 11 bases left between them. The DNA of the CDR3 is TGTGCCGGGGGTAGGGTCACCGGGGAGCTGTTTTTT. Translation gives CAGGRVTGELFF.

The chain is built from TRBV10-3 and TRBJ2-2; D remains ambiguous. From germline, CDR1 is ENHRY and CDR2 SYGVKD. Trimming cost V 4 bases and J 0 bases, with 9 bases left between them. There are 15 residues in the CDR3. This CDR3 reads CAISGGGPNTGELFF. CDR3 DNA: TGTGCCATCAGTGGAGGCGGCCCGAACACCGGGGAGCTGTTTTTT.

J is TRBJ2-2 and V is TRBV20-1, with D unresolved. Trimming cost V 0 bases and J 2 bases, with 7 bases left between them. The CDR3 consists of 14 residues. Germline V gene sequence: CDR1 DFQATT, CDR2 SNEGSKA (reference sequence). The DNA of the CDR3 is TGCAGTGCTAGAGATCCGCGCAACACCGGGGAGCTGTTTTTT. Translating gives CSARDPRNTGELFF.

The table lists this clonotype with a few counts. The V gene is TRBV4-1, the J gene TRBJ1-1, with no clear D. Trimming removed 1 base from V and 1 base from J, with 13 bases in between. CDR1 and CDR2 (germline): MGHRA, YSYEKL. CDR3 size: 16 residues. The CDR3 DNA is TGCGCCAGCAGCCAAGTTTCGGGCAGGCCGAACACTGAAGCTTTCTTT. This codes for CASSQVSGRPNTEAFF.

The J gene is TRBJ1-1, the V gene TRBV2; D is perhaps TRBD1 (5 bases). Germline loops: CDR1 SNHLY, CDR2 FYNNEI. The CDR3 spans 15 residues. V lost 3 bases to trimming and J lost 2 bases, with 13 bases between them. Here the CDR3 reads CASSDPGTPNTEAFF. The CDR3 coding sequence is TGTGCCAGCAGTGACCCCGGGACTCCAAACACTGAAGCTTTCTTT. The variable domain in full, with the rest retrieved from reference TRBV2 and TRBJ1-1, is EPEVTQTPSHQVTQMGQEVILRCVPISNHLYFYWYRQILGQKVEFLVSFYNNEISEKSEIFDDQFSVERPDGSNFTLKIRSTKLEDSAMYFCASSDPGTPNTEAFFGQGTRLTVV.

This clonotype was counted only a few times. This chain links TRBV3-1 with TRBJ1-4, with D hard to call. Germline CDR1 LGHDT, CDR2 YNNKEL (reference sequence). The CDR3 runs 14 residues. V dropped 6 bases and J dropped 4 bases, with 12 bases sitting between them. CDR3 sequence (DNA): TGTGCCAGCAGTCGAAGGACGGGTAATGAAAAACTGTTTTTT. As protein: CASSRRTGNEKLFF.